This T cell receptor beta chain was obtained from a study of CD8+ T cells in alopecia areata. Study in general: Treated patients' severity was scored by percentage of affected scalp area.

Sequencing used cDNA as its template, made by extracting RNA and reverse transcribing it. Libraries were prepared by immunoSEQ multiplex PCR; TCRdb keeps only in-frame clonotypes and omits some of them. Of approximately 200,000 clones listed, 45% to 75% are singletons. On this clone: Its target is not known.

General observations from the study: Among the 100 top clones, expanded CD8+ clones, like scalp clonality, were significantly decreased by tofacitinib.

The germline V gene has CDR1 GTSNPN and CDR2 SVGIG (reference sequence). Deletions cut 0 bases from V and 5 bases from J, with 13 bases between. CDR3 length equals 14 residues. Treatment defined: oral pan-JAK inhibitor, 5-10 mg twice daily. The sequence derives from a human donor with alopecia areata. The chain links TRBV30 to TRBJ1-2; D ambiguous. Sequences were derived from CD4+ T cells sorted from blood, sampled at week 4, from a patient treated with tofacitinib. The CDR3 DNA reads as TGTGCCTGGAGTGTACTGGAACGGCGATATGGCTACACCTTC. Protein sequence: CAWSVLERRYGYTF.